The 8 T cell receptor beta chains given below trace back to one sample, sequenced in a study of shared clonotypes between healthy human individuals. CD8 cells regarded as naive lacked CD45RO, were positively chosen for CCR7, and omitted terminally differentiated effector memory CD45RA+ cells. TCRdb keeps only in-frame clones here, not all; method: immunoSEQ multiplex PCR. The sample holds about 2 million clones; over 85% are singletons and the top ten take 1% to 1.3%. Material for sequencing was naive CD8+ T cells sorted from blood. These receptors all stem from a man aged 18 to 30 in good health.

The genes are TRBV7-8 and TRBJ1-1, with 8 bases that match TRBD1. The CDR3 sequence is 14 residues long. After removal of 4 bases from V and 3 bases from J, the junction contained 4 bases not matched to a gene. From germline, CDR1 is SGHVS and CDR2 FQNEAQ. In nucleotides, the CDR3 is TGTGCCAGCAGCTCCCGACAGGGGCACACTGAAGCTTTCTTT. This codes for CASSSRQGHTEAFF.

The chain recombines TRBV29-1 with TRBJ1-3; D is possibly TRBD1 (5 bases). Trimming took off 6 bases at V and 3 bases at J, with 18 bases between the two ends. Germline V lookup: CDR1 SQVTM, CDR2 ANQGSEA. The CDR3 sequence is 15 residues long. The CDR3 DNA follows: TGCAGCGTCTACTATCGGGGGTTTGGTGGAAACACCATATATTTT. This codes for CSVYYRGFGGNTIYF.

The genes are TRBV6-5 and TRBJ2-7, with D unresolved. V was pared by 5 bases and J by 0 bases, with 11 bases between. The CDR3 spans 14 residues. Germline V gene sequence: CDR1 MNHEY, CDR2 SVGAGI. The CDR3: CASSAVGLSYEQYF. As DNA, the CDR3 is TGTGCCAGCAGTGCGGTAGGCCTCTCCTACGAGCAGTACTTC.

V usage is TRBV6-5 and J usage is TRBJ2-2, with D uncertain. Trimming cost V 2 bases and J 5 bases, with 9 bases left between them. CDR1 and CDR2 (germline): MNHEY, SVGAGI. The CDR3 has 14 residues. In DNA form, the CDR3 reads TGTGCCAGCAGTTACGACCTGGGGACCGGGGAGCTGTTTTTT. It encodes CASSYDLGTGELFF.

This chain links TRBV7-2 with TRBJ1-4; the D is unclear. This CDR3 spans 12 amino acids. Trimming removed 3 bases from V and 14 bases from J, with 13 bases in between. The V gene's germline CDR1 is SGHTA and CDR2 FQGNSA. This CDR3 reads CASSFGNTILFF. In nucleotides, the CDR3 is TGTGCCAGCAGCTTCGGGAATACAATCCTGTTTTTT.

The J gene is TRBJ1-6, the V gene TRBV28; D call uncertain. Deletions cut 5 bases from V and 10 bases from J, with 21 bases between. CDR3 length: 16 amino acids. Germline loops: CDR1 MDHEN, CDR2 SYDVKM. This CDR3 is CASSPRGVQLRSPLHF. The CDR3 DNA is TGTGCCAGCAGTCCCCGCGGGGTCCAACTTCGGTCACCCCTCCACTTT. Based on the CDR3 plus reference TRBV28 and TRBJ1-6, the full variable domain is DVKVTQSSRYLVKRTGEKVFLECVQDMDHENMFWYRQDPGLGLRLIYFSYDVKMKEKGDIPEGYSVSREKKERFSLILESASTNQTSMYLCASSPRGVQLRSPLHFGNGTRLTVT.

There are a few counts of this clone. V usage is TRBV19 and J usage is TRBJ1-6, with D unclear. Germline V CDR1 and CDR2: LNHDA, SQIVND (reference sequence). The CDR3 spans 14 residues. The V gene lost 3 bases and the J gene lost 9 bases, with 12 bases spanning the gap. The CDR3 spells CASSMAGWSSPLHF. The CDR3 nucleotides read TGTGCCAGTAGTATGGCAGGTTGGAGTTCACCCCTCCACTTT.

This clone has a single count. The V gene is TRBV28, the J gene TRBJ2-7, with 9 bases fitting TRBD2. The germline V gene has CDR1 MDHEN and CDR2 SYDVKM. Losses at the gene ends were 8 bases for V and 3 bases for J; bases not matched to a gene: 8. This CDR3 spans 14 amino acids. CDR3 in DNA: TGTGCCAGCGCCATTAGCGGGGGCGACTACGAGCAGTACTTC. Translated, it gives CASAISGGDYEQYF.